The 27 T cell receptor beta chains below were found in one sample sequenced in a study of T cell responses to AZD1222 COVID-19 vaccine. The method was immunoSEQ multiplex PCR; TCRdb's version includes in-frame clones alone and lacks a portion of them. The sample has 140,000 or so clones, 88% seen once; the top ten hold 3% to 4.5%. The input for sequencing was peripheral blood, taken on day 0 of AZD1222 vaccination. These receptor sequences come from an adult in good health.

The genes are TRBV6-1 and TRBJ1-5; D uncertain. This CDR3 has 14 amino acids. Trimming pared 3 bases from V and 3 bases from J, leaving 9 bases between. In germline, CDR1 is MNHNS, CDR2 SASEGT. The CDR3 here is CASSDSSFNQPQHF. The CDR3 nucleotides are TGTGCCAGCAGTGACAGTTCATTCAATCAGCCCCAGCATTTT.

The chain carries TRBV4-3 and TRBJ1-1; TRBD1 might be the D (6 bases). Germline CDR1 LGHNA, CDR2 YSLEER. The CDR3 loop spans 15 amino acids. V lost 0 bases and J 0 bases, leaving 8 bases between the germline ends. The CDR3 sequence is CASSQEAGVNTEAFF. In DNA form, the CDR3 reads TGCGCCAGCAGCCAAGAGGCAGGGGTGAACACTGAAGCTTTCTTT.

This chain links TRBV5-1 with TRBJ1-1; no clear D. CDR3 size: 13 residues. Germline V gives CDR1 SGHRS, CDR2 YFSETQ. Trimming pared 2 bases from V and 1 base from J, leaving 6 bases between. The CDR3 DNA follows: TGCGCCAGCAGCTTTGATTCGAACACTGAAGCTTTCTTT. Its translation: CASSFDSNTEAFF.

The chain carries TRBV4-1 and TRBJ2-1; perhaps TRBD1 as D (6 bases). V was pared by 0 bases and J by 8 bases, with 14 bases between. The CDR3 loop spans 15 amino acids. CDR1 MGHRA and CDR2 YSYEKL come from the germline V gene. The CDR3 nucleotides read TGCGCCAGCAGCCAAGAAGGGCTGCACAGGGATGAGCAGTTCTTC. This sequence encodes CASSQEGLHRDEQFF.

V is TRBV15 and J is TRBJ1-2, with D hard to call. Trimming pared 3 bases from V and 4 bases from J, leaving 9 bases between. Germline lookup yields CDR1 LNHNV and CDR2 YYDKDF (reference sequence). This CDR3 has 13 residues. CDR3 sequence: CATSRADGYGYTF. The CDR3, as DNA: TGTGCCACCAGCAGGGCAGACGGCTATGGCTACACCTTC.

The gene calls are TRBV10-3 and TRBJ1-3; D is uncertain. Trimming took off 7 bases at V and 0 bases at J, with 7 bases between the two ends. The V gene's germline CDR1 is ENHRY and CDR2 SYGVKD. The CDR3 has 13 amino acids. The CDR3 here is CAIKTVSGNTIYF. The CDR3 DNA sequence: TGTGCCATCAAGACTGTCTCTGGAAACACCATATATTTT.

DNA of the CDR3: TGTGCCAGCAATTCGGACAGGCGCACTTACACCGGGGAGCTGTTTTTT. Amino acid sequence: CASNSDRRTYTGELFF. The chain employs TRBV28 and TRBJ2-2; 7 bases are shared with TRBD1. The CDR3 is 16 residues long. V lost 7 bases and J lost 3; bases outside the gene matches: 11. Germline-derived CDR1 and CDR2 are MDHEN and SYDVKM.

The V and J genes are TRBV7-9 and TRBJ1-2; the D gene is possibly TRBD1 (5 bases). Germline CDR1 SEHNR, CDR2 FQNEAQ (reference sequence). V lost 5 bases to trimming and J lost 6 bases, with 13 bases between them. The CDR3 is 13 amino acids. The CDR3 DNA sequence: TGTGCCAGCAGCCGACCGGGGGTCAATGGCTACACCTTC. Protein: CASSRPGVNGYTF.

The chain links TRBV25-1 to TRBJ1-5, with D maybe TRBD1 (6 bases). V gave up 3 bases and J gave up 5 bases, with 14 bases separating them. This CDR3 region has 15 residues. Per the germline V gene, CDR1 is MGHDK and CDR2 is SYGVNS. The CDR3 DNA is TGTGCCAGCAGTGAGGGGGGCCGGGGACATCAGCCCCAGCATTTT. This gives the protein CASSEGGRGHQPQHF.

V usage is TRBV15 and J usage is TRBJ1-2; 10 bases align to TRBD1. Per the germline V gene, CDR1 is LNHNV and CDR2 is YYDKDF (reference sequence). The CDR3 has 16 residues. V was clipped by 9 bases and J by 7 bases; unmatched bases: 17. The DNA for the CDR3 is TGTGCCACACGGAGGCCCTCGACAGGGGGCCATAGTGGCTACACCTTC. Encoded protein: CATRRPSTGGHSGYTF.

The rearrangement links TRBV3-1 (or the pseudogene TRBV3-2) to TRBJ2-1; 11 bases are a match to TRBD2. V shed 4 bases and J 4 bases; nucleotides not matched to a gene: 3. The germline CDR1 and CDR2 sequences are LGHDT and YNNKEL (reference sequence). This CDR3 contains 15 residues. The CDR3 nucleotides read TGTGCCAGCAGCCGCCGGACTAGCGGGTACAATGAGCAGTTCTTC. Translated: CASSRRTSGYNEQFF.

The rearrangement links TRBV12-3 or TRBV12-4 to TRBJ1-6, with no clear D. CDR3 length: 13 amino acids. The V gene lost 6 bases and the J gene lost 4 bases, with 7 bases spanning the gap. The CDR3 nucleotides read TGTGCCAGCAGCCCCCAATATAATTCACCCCTCCACTTT. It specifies CASSPQYNSPLHF.

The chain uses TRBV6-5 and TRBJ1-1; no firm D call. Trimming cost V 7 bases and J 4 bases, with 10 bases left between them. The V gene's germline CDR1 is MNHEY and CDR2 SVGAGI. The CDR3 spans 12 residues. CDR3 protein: CASIWDRTEAFF. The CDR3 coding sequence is TGTGCCAGCATCTGGGATCGCACTGAAGCTTTCTTT.

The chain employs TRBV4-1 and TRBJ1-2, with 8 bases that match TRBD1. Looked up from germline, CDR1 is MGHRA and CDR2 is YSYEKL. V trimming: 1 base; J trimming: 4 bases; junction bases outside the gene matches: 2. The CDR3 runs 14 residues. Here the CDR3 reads CASSQGTGPYGYTF. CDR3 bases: TGCGCCAGCAGCCAAGGGACAGGGCCCTATGGCTACACCTTC.

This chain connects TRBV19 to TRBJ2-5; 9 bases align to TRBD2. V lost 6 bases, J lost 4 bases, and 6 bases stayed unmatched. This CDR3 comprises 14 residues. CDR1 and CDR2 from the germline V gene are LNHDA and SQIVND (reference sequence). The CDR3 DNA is TGTGCCAGTAGCTTAGCGGGAGCGGGAGAGACCCAGTACTTC. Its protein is CASSLAGAGETQYF.

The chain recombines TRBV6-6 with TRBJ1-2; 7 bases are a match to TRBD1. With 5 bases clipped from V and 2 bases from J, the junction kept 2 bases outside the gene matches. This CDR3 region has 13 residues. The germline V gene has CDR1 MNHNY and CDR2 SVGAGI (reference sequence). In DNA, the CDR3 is TGTGCCAGCAGTCCACAGGGGAACTATGGCTACACCTTC. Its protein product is CASSPQGNYGYTF.

This chain's CDR3 is CASSLIGPGTSYEQYF. CDR3 nucleotide sequence: TGTGCCAGCAGCTTAATAGGGCCCGGGACTAGCTACGAGCAGTACTTC. The chain couples TRBV7-9 to TRBJ2-7; 8 bases agree with TRBD2. Germline V lookup: CDR1 SEHNR, CDR2 FQNEAQ (reference sequence). The CDR3 length is 16 residues. Trimming took 2 bases from V and 3 from J; bases not matched to a gene: 9.

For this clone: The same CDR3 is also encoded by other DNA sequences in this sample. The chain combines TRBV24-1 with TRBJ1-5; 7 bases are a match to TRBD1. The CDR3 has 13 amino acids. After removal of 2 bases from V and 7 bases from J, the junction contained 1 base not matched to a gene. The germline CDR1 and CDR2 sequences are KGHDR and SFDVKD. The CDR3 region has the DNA TGTGCCACCAGTGATTCGGACAGGCAGCCCCAGCATTTT. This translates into CATSDSDRQPQHF.

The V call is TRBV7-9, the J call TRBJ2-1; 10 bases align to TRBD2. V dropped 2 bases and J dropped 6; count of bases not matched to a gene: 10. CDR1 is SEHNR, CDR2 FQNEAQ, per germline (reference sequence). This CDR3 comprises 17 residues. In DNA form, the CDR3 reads TGTGCCAGCAGCTTATATGGTGGACTAGCGGTTCCCAATGAGCAGTTCTTC. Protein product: CASSLYGGLAVPNEQFF.

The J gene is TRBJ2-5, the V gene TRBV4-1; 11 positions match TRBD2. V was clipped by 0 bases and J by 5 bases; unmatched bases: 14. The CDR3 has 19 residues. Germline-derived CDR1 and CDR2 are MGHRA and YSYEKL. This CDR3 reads CASSQEGIPLAGEGETQYF. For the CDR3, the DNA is TGCGCCAGCAGCCAAGAGGGTATCCCACTAGCGGGAGAAGGGGAGACCCAGTACTTC.

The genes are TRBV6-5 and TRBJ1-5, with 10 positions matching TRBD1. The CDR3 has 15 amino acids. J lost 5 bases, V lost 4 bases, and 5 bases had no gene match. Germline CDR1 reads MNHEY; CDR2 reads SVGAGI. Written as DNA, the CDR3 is TGTGCCAGCAGTTCCAAAGGGACAGGGGATCAGCCCCAGCATTTT. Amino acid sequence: CASSSKGTGDQPQHF.

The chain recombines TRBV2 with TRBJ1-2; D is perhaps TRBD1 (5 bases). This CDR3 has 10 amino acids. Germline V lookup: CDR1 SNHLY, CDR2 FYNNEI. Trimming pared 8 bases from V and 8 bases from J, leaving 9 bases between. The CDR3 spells CASRGRGYTF. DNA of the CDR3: TGTGCCAGCCGGGGGAGGGGCTACACCTTC.

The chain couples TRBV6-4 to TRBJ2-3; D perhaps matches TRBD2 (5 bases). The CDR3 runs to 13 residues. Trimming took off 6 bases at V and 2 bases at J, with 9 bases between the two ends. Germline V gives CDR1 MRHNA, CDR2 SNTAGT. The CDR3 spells CASSGKDTDTQYF. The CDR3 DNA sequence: TGTGCCAGCAGCGGGAAGGACACAGATACGCAGTATTTT.

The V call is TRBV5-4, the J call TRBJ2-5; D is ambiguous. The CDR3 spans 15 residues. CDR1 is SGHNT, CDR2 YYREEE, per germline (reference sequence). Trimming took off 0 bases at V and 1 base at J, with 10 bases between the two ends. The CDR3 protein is CASSLGRVSQETQYF. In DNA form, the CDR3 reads TGTGCCAGCAGCTTGGGTCGGGTTTCCCAAGAGACCCAGTACTTC. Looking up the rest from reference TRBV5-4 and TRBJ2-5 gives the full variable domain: ETGVTQSPTHLIKTRGQQVTLRCSSQSGHNTVSWYQQALGQGPQFIFQYYREEENGRGNFPPRFSGLQFPNYSSELNVNALELDDSALYLCASSLGRVSQETQYFGPGTRLLVL.

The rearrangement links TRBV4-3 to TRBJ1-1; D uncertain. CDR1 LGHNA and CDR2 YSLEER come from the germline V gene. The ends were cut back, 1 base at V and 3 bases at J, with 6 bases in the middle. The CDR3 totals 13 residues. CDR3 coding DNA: TGCGCCAGCAGCCAAGTCGGATACACTGAAGCTTTCTTT. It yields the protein CASSQVGYTEAFF.

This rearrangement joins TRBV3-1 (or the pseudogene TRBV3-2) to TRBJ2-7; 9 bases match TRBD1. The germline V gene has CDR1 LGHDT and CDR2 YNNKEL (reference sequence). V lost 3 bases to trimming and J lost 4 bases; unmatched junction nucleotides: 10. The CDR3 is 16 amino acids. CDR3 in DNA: TGTGCCAGCAGCCACACTGCCTGGGGACAGGGTTACGAGCAGTACTTC. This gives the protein CASSHTAWGQGYEQYF.

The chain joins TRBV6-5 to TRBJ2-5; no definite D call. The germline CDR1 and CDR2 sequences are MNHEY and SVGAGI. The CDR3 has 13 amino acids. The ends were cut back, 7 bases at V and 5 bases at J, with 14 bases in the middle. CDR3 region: CASTRTSDETQYF. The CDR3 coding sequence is TGTGCCAGCACCCGAACTTCGGACGAGACCCAGTACTTC.